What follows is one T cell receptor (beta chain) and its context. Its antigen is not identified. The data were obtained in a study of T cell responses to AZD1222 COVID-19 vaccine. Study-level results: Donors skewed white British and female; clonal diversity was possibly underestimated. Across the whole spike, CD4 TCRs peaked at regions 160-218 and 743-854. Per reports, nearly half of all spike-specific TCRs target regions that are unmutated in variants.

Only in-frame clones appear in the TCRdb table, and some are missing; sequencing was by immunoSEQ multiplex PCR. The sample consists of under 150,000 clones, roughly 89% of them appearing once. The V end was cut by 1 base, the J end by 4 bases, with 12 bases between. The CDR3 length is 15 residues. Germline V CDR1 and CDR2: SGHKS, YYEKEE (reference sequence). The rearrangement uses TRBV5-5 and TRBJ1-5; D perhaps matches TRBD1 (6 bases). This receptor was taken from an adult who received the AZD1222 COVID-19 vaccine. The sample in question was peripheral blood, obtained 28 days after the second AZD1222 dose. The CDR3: CASSLTGHSNQPQHF. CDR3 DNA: TGTGCCAGCAGCTTGACGGGACACTCTAATCAGCCCCAGCATTTT.